This T cell receptor beta chain was recorded in a study of T cell changes during pregnancy in multiple sclerosis. The protocol was immunoSEQ multiplex PCR, while the TCRdb copy is restricted to in-frame clones and leaves out a portion. The sample has around 95,000 clones; roughly 94% are singletons. V shed 5 bases, J shed 7 bases, and the junction held 8 bases outside the gene matches. The CDR3 has 14 residues. From germline, CDR1 is SNHLY and CDR2 FYNNEI. The chain couples TRBV2 to TRBJ2-7; 10 nucleotides match TRBD1. Sequences were derived from peripheral blood, sampled after pregnancy. The sequence came from a female donor in good health, enrolled as a control in a pregnancy study. The CDR3, as DNA: TGTGCCAGCAGTCTGGACAGGGGGAGAGGGGAGCAGTACTTC. As protein: CASSLDRGRGEQYF.